This TCR beta chain originates from a study of blood T cell repertoires in COVID-19. Study as a whole: PBMCs, B-cell-depleted T cells, or T cells were the source of the cDNA or gDNA that made up the material.

Followed longitudinally, the Seattle patients had been enrolled during active infection. As handled by the study authors: Reference gene primer amplification gave nucleated cell count estimates. Data came from immunoSEQ multiplex PCR; TCRdb stores just in-frame clones and leaves some out. V, J and clone size reflect that table, while D and trimming were determined from the DNA. The sample yields some 270,000 clones, approximately 85% seen once. Per the germline V gene, CDR1 is MNHEY and CDR2 is SMNVEV (reference sequence). The ends lost 4 bases at V and 4 bases at J; junction bases unmatched: 5. This CDR3 is built from 16 residues.

The TCR originated in a human donor with COVID-19, enrolled during active disease. The donor label of this sample is uncertain. The chain recombines TRBV27 with TRBJ2-7, with 15 bases matching TRBD2. Sequencing was done on a sample of peripheral blood. As DNA, the CDR3 is TGTGCCAGCAGTTCGGGACTAGCGGGAGGCCTATACGAGCAGTACTTC. The encoded protein is CASSSGLAGGLYEQYF.